This T cell receptor beta chain stems from a study of CD8+CD57+ T cells in acquired aplastic anemia (dated by TCRdb to 2016 to 2019). Background for the entire study: A mean of about 3.2 ug of DNA, ranging from roughly 0.19 to 27.4 ug, was extracted from sorted CD4+ and CD8+ cells. An average of approximately 10 million reads for CD4+ cells and roughly 12 million reads for CD8+ cells was obtained from healthy donor samples.

Profiling of TCR beta VDJ combinations and CDR3 sequences used genomic DNA as the template. TCR repertoire sequencing was run on an Illumina HiSeq 2000. The original pipeline was this. Repertoires were assessed using TRBV/TRBJ rearrangement plots, CDR3 size and DJ length profiles, and Simpson's diversity index. The most abundant DNA sequence in the deep sequencing data was defined as the immunodominant clone. CDR3 amino acid sequences were checked for sharing across subjects and were also compared against the VDJdb database and published repertoires. Using fastp trimming at Q25 and MiXCR clonotype assembly, TCRdb reanalyzed the public sequencing data and kept in-frame beta chains. One record per CDR3 amino acid sequence lists the most common genes and DNA. The V and J calls reflect TCRdb's pipeline rather than the authors' work. The sample table records around 150,000 distinct CDR3 sequences; 35% to 55% of these occur just once. The top ten clones comprise 0.9% to 1.2% of the sample.

Findings and caveats that apply to the study as a whole: Roughly 30 CD8+ CDR3 sequences were shared between patients and controls but appeared highly expressed in patients and within their immunodominant clones. Between patients and healthy controls, no significant difference in CD8+ Simpson's diversity was found (P=0.060).

Turning to this clonotype: Its antigen is still unknown. Per-nucleotide qualities are absent, and no much larger clonotype sits a single base away.

TCR repertoires of sorted CD4+ and CD8+ blood T cells from severe aplastic anemia patients and healthy subjects were deep-sequenced in the study. Ficoll-Paque density gradient centrifugation was used to isolate peripheral blood mononuclear cells. Before DNA extraction, CD4+ and CD8+ T cells were sorted with FACS or magnetic beads. In the germline V gene, CDR1 corresponds to SNHLY and CDR2 to FYNNEI. Germline trimming: 4 bases from V, 8 bases from J; junction bases outside gene matches: 10. The cysteine opens and the phenylalanine closes a CDR3 of 15 amino acids. Of all the DNA, just the CDR3 is kept, 45 bases in frame from base 1.

The sequence derives from a human donor in good health. The chain is made from TRBV2 and TRBJ1-4; 7 middle bases align to TRBD1. Sequenced sample: sorted CD4+, CD8+, or CD8+CD57+ T cells (not recorded which) from PBMCs. The CDR3: CASSAQGGVREKLFF. The sequenced DNA is TGTGCCAGCAGTGCTCAGGGGGGGGTTAGAGAAAAACTGTTTTTT.